The T cell receptor beta chain described here comes from a study of blood T cell repertoires in COVID-19. Across the whole study: Collection of acute and convalescent COVID-19 samples took place in the United States, Italy and Spain. In each case, the material was cDNA or gDNA derived from T cells, B-cell-depleted T cells, or PBMCs.

V was shortened by 3 bases and J by 2 bases, with 3 bases between the two germline ends. Germline V gene data show CDR1 as KGHSH and CDR2 as LQKENI. CDR3 length: 12 residues. Authors' methods: Amplifying reference gene primers gave estimates of nucleated cell counts. The method was immunoSEQ multiplex PCR; TCRdb's version includes in-frame clones alone and lacks a portion of them. The D gene and trimming were derived from the DNA, and the V and J assignments and clone size from that table. The sample yields tens of thousands of clones, 88% seen once. The sample taken for sequencing was peripheral blood. The source is a human donor in a cohort sampled during active COVID-19. The chain recombines TRBV18 with TRBJ2-3, with D unresolved. CDR3 sequence (DNA): TGTGCCAGCTCACCGGCCACAGATACGCAGTATTTT. Protein product: CASSPATDTQYF.